The following is a T cell receptor beta chain sequence with its context. The antigen is not known. The source of the sample is a study of cytomegalovirus exposure and HLA in healthy donors. The overall study: Earlier results showed approximately 110 million unique TCR beta sequences derived from roughly 190 million T cells. Regarding the study as a whole: Only CMV serostatus was available as immune exposure information. Earlier findings revealed that most TCR beta V segments proved productive either about 87% or about 30% of the time.

Vbeta (60) and Jbeta (13) primers were used in the PCR. Assay: immunoSEQ multiplex PCR; the TCRdb copy retains only in-frame clones and omits some. The sample yields 55,000 to 70,000 clones, about 74% seen once. The CDR3 length is 14 residues. The germline V gene encodes CDR1 MDHEN and CDR2 SYDVKM. V lost 6 bases, J lost 2 bases, and 13 bases lay in between. The source material was PBMCs. This sequence joins TRBV28 and TRBJ1-2; D might be TRBD1 (5 bases). This sequence originates from a woman aged 60-75 years in good health and CMV-seropositive. The CDR3 bases are TGTGCCAGCAGAATCCCGGGACTCAACTATGGCTACACCTTC. This translates into CASRIPGLNYGYTF.